This is a list of T cell receptor beta chains from one sample in a study of cytomegalovirus exposure and HLA in healthy donors. TCRdb keeps only in-frame clones here, not all; method: immunoSEQ multiplex PCR. The sample shows about 130,000 clones, approximately 91% of them seen only once. The specimen was PBMCs. These TCRs come from a man younger than 40 in good health and CMV-seronegative. Each CDR3 is given with its conserved first and last residue. Each record gives: D gene, V gene, J gene, clone size, CDR3 DNA, CDR3 protein. A D gene is named only where the DNA matches it firmly. A clone size is listed for some rows: how often the clone was seen (once, few, many), or a class if it is expanded.

TRBD1,TRBV6-4,TRBJ2-2,-,TGTGCCAGCAGTGACTCATGGACAGGGAACACCGGGGAGCTGTTTTTT,CASSDSWTGNTGELFF
-,TRBV7-6,TRBJ1-4,-,TGTGCCAGCAGCTTCCCCCCCGCGAGGTTAGATGAAAAACTGTTTTTT,CASSFPPARLDEKLFF
-,TRBV29-1,TRBJ2-1,once,TGCAGCGCTGCGGATGGATACAATGAGCAGTTCTTC,CSAADGYNEQFF
TRBD2,TRBV6-4,TRBJ2-2,once,TGTGCCAGCAGGCGGGAGAGTAACACCGGGGAGCTGTTTTTT,CASRRESNTGELFF
TRBD2,TRBV6-4,TRBJ2-1,-,TGTGCCAGCAGTCCTAGCGGGAGGGGATCCTACAATGAGCAGTTCTTC,CASSPSGRGSYNEQFF
TRBD2,TRBV9,TRBJ2-3,-,TGTGCCAGCAGCGTAGGACTAGCGGGAGCAGTAGATACGCAGTATTTT,CASSVGLAGAVDTQYF
-,TRBV30,TRBJ1-6,few,TGTGCCTGGAGTCAGTTTATCAGGGGCCCCTTGGGATCACCCCTCCACTTT,CAWSQFIRGPLGSPLHF
TRBD1,TRBV30,TRBJ2-2,-,TGTGCCTGGAGCCGACAGGGAAACACCGGGGAGCTGTTTTTT,CAWSRQGNTGELFF
TRBD1,TRBV14,TRBJ2-7,-,TGTGCCAGCAGCCTCTGGGACAGGGGATACGAGCAGTACTTC,CASSLWDRGYEQYF
-,TRBV27,TRBJ2-7,-,TGTGCCAGCAGTTATTCTAGTAGTAGTTACGAGCAGTACTTC,CASSYSSSSYEQYF
-,TRBV6-5,TRBJ1-1,-,TGTGCCAGCAGTCGCGATTCTGAAGCTTTCTTT,CASSRDSEAFF